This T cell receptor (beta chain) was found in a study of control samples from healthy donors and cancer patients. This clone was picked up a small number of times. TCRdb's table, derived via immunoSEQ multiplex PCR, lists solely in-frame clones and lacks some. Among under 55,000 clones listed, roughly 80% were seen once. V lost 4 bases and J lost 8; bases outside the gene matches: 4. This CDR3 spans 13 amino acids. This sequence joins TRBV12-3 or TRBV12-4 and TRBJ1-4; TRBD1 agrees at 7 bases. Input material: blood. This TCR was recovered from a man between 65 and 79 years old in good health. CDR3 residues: CASSSQDREKLFF. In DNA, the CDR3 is TGTGCCAGCAGTTCTCAGGACAGGGAAAAACTGTTTTTT.